This T cell receptor beta chain was captured in a study of blood T cell repertoires in COVID-19. Study details: The United States, Italy and Spain supplied acute and convalescent COVID-19 samples. T cells, B-cell-depleted T cells, or PBMCs supplied cDNA or gDNA.

CDR1 and CDR2 from the germline V gene are SGHTS and YDEGEE. The length of the CDR3 is 14 residues. Trimming pared 1 base from V and 3 bases from J, leaving 10 bases between. As processed by the authors: Using reference gene primer amplification, nucleated cell counts were estimated. This table comes from immunoSEQ multiplex PCR, and its TCRdb copy is limited to in-frame clones, with some not included. V, J and clone size were drawn from that table, and D and trimming were deduced from the DNA. This table holds 300,000 to 450,000 clones, around 87% found once. This TCR was recovered from a woman in her fifties or sixties with COVID-19, enrolled during active disease. The chain couples TRBV5-8 to TRBJ1-2; D might be TRBD1 (5 bases). The sequenced sample was peripheral blood. The CDR3 DNA sequence: TGTGCCAGCAGCTTGCAGGGCTGGGACTATGGCTACACCTTC. Residues: CASSLQGWDYGYTF.